This is a list of T cell receptor beta chains from one sample in a study of T cell responses to AZD1222 COVID-19 vaccine. Libraries were prepared by immunoSEQ multiplex PCR; TCRdb keeps only in-frame clonotypes and omits some of them. The sample includes 200,000 or so clones, roughly 90% seen only once; the top ten take more than 0.75%. Sequences were derived from peripheral blood, sampled on day 0 of AZD1222 vaccination. The source of these receptors is an adult in good health. The CDR3 runs from the conserved cysteine through the conserved F or W. The D gene is left open where the match is weak. Only part of the rows carry a size: once, few, many, or a class if the clone is expanded.

d_call | j_call | clone_size | v_call | cdr3_aa | cdr3_nt
TRBD1 | TRBJ2-7 | NA | TRBV7-8 | CASSPSGGFDEQYF | TGTGCCAGCAGCCCGTCAGGGGGCTTCGACGAGCAGTACTTC
NA | TRBJ1-3 | NA | TRBV18 | CASSPDPSGNTIYF | TGTGCCAGCTCACCGGACCCCTCTGGAAACACCATATATTTT
NA | TRBJ2-7 | NA | TRBV3-1/TRBV3-2 | CASSQSLGNHEQYF | TGTGCCAGCAGCCAGTCCCTAGGGAACCACGAGCAGTACTTC
NA | TRBJ1-5 | NA | TRBV28 | CASSLPQGSGNQPQHF | TGTGCCAGCAGTTTACCCCAGGGATCCGGCAATCAGCCCCAGCATTTT
TRBD2 | TRBJ2-2 | once | TRBV4-3 | CASSQAGGPGGELFF | TGCGCCAGCAGTCAAGCGGGGGGGCCTGGCGGGGAGCTGTTTTTT
NA | TRBJ1-1 | NA | TRBV4-2 | CASSQGTEGLNTEAFF | TGTGCCAGCAGCCAAGGGACAGAGGGGTTGAACACTGAAGCTTTCTTT
NA | TRBJ1-2 | NA | TRBV3-1/TRBV3-2 | CASSRAGGDGYTF | TGTGCCAGCAGCCGAGCGGGTGGCGACGGCTACACCTTC
NA | TRBJ1-6 | NA | TRBV7-2 | CASSMSRGESPLHF | TGTGCCAGCAGCATGTCAAGGGGCGAATCACCCCTCCACTTT
NA | TRBJ1-5 | NA | TRBV13 | CASSLGRGQKLNQPQHF | TGTGCCAGCAGCTTAGGCCGAGGACAGAAGCTTAATCAGCCCCAGCATTTT
NA | TRBJ2-7 | NA | TRBV28 | CASSLPTGTPDLYEQYF | TGTGCCAGCAGTTTGCCCACCGGGACTCCGGACCTCTACGAGCAGTACTTC
NA | TRBJ1-1 | NA | TRBV5-1 | CASSPRTANTEAFF | TGCGCCAGCAGCCCCCGGACAGCGAACACTGAAGCTTTCTTT
NA | TRBJ2-1 | once | TRBV3-1/TRBV3-2 | CASSPQGRDYNEQFF | TGTGCCAGCAGCCCTCAGGGACGGGATTACAATGAGCAGTTCTTC
TRBD2 | TRBJ2-7 | NA | TRBV20-1 | CSASRGLASEQYF | TGCAGTGCTAGTAGGGGACTAGCGAGCGAGCAGTACTTC
NA | TRBJ2-7 | NA | TRBV7-9 | CASRHGTDANSYEQYF | TGTGCCAGCAGACATGGGACTGACGCAAACTCCTACGAGCAGTACTTC
NA | TRBJ1-1 | NA | TRBV13 | CASSFGAGAIGNTEAFF | TGTGCCAGCAGCTTTGGCGCAGGGGCAATCGGCAACACTGAAGCTTTCTTT
TRBD2 | TRBJ2-7 | NA | TRBV6-5 | CASSYPGLAGVHEQYF | TGTGCCAGCAGTTACCCCGGACTAGCGGGAGTCCACGAGCAGTACTTC
NA | TRBJ2-6 | NA | TRBV28 | CASGGHDSGANVLTF | TGTGCCTCTGGGGGCCACGACTCTGGGGCCAACGTCCTGACTTTC
NA | TRBJ1-1 | NA | TRBV6-5 | CASSQDGLNTEAFF | TGTGCCAGCAGTCAGGACGGTCTGAACACTGAAGCTTTCTTT
TRBD2 | TRBJ2-7 | NA | TRBV19 | CASSPGLAGDREQYF | TGTGCCAGTAGTCCGGGACTAGCGGGAGATCGTGAGCAGTACTTC
NA | TRBJ2-5 | NA | TRBV14 | CASSQLGGETQYF | TGTGCCAGCAGCCAATTGGGGGGAGAGACCCAGTACTTC
NA | TRBJ1-4 | NA | TRBV7-2 | CASSLAPGTRNEKLFF | TGTGCCAGCAGCTTAGCTCCCGGGACAAGAAATGAAAAACTGTTTTTT
NA | TRBJ2-1 | NA | TRBV6-6 | CASSDGSYNEQFF | TGTGCCAGCAGTGACGGGAGCTACAATGAGCAGTTCTTC
NA | TRBJ1-6 | NA | TRBV28 | CASSFRDWNSPLHF | TGTGCCAGCAGTTTCAGGGATTGGAATTCACCCCTCCACTTT
TRBD2 | TRBJ2-3 | NA | TRBV20-1 | CSASRLAGADTQYF | TGCAGTGCTAGTAGACTAGCGGGGGCAGATACGCAGTATTTT
TRBD2 | TRBJ2-7 | NA | TRBV28 | CASSQGLGPYEQYF | TGTGCCAGCAGCCAGGGACTAGGTCCCTACGAGCAGTACTTC
NA | TRBJ2-3 | NA | TRBV4-3 | CASSHRWGSDTQYF | TGCGCCAGCAGCCACCGTTGGGGCTCAGATACGCAGTATTTT
NA | TRBJ2-7 | NA | TRBV9 | CASSVGPSRYEQYF | TGTGCCAGCAGCGTAGGTCCGTCCAGGTACGAGCAGTACTTC
TRBD1 | TRBJ1-1 | NA | TRBV7-9 | CASRGAGGSEAFF | TGTGCCAGCCGGGGGGCAGGGGGATCTGAAGCTTTCTTT
NA | TRBJ2-7 | NA | TRBV5-1 | CASSFTGTYEQYF | TGCGCCAGCAGCTTTACAGGAACCTACGAGCAGTACTTC
TRBD1 | TRBJ2-2 | NA | TRBV9 | CASSVVQGDTGELFF | TGTGCCAGCAGCGTTGTACAGGGGGATACCGGGGAGCTGTTTTTT
NA | TRBJ1-6 | NA | TRBV21-1 | CASSKPRRAGSYNSPLHF | TGTGCCAGCAGCAAACCCAGGAGAGCCGGCTCCTATAATTCACCCCTCCACTTT
NA | TRBJ1-4 | NA | TRBV18 | CASSPREPTNEKLFF | TGTGCCAGCTCACCACGAGAACCAACTAATGAAAAACTGTTTTTT
TRBD2 | TRBJ2-1 | NA | TRBV3-1/TRBV3-2 | CASRPPGLASDEQFF | TGTGCCAGCAGACCCCCCGGACTAGCGTCGGATGAGCAGTTCTTC
TRBD2 | TRBJ2-1 | NA | TRBV3-1/TRBV3-2 | CASSQTREGEQFF | TGTGCCAGCAGCCAAACAAGGGAGGGAGAGCAGTTCTTC
NA | TRBJ1-1 | once | TRBV10-1 | CASSEALPGQEAFF | TGCGCCAGCAGTGAGGCTCTACCGGGACAAGAAGCTTTCTTT
TRBD1 | TRBJ2-2 | NA | TRBV5-1 | CASSLAGTGTSGELFF | TGCGCCAGCAGCTTGGCGGGGACAGGGACGTCCGGGGAGCTGTTTTTT
NA | TRBJ1-4 | NA | TRBV2 | CASKGSRGANEKLFF | TGTGCCAGCAAGGGATCGAGGGGGGCCAATGAAAAACTGTTTTTT
NA | TRBJ2-5 | NA | TRBV7-9 | CASTSGEGKKTQYF | TGTGCCAGCACCTCAGGGGAGGGGAAAAAGACCCAGTACTTC
NA | TRBJ2-1 | NA | TRBV21-1 | CASSKEENRGNEQFF | TGTGCCAGCAGCAAAGAGGAAAACAGGGGAAATGAGCAGTTCTTC
NA | TRBJ1-2 | NA | TRBV7-9 | CASSAQGIGIYGYTF | TGTGCCAGCAGCGCTCAGGGTATCGGCATTTATGGCTACACCTTC
NA | TRBJ2-6 | NA | TRBV4-3 | CASSPISIAGANVLTF | TGCGCCAGCAGCCCCATTTCCATAGCTGGGGCCAACGTCCTGACTTTC
TRBD1 | TRBJ1-1 | NA | TRBV7-2 | CASSLTGGVGTEAFF | TGTGCCAGCAGCTTAACAGGGGGCGTTGGAACTGAAGCTTTCTTT
NA | TRBJ1-1 | once | TRBV13 | CASSFTDFNTEAFF | TGTGCCAGCAGCTTTACAGACTTCAACACTGAAGCTTTCTTT
NA | TRBJ2-7 | NA | TRBV6-5 | CANGPNPYEQYF | TGTGCCAACGGACCGAATCCCTACGAGCAGTACTTC
NA | TRBJ2-7 | NA | TRBV5-1 | CASSSGRGSYEQYF | TGCGCCAGCAGCTCCGGGCGGGGCTCCTACGAGCAGTACTTC
NA | TRBJ1-5 | NA | TRBV28 | CASRVLSNQPQHF | TGTGCCAGTAGGGTGTTAAGCAATCAGCCCCAGCATTTT
NA | TRBJ2-1 | NA | TRBV12-5 | CASSASGLSYNEQFF | TGTGCTAGTTCAGCCTCAGGGTTGTCCTACAATGAGCAGTTCTTC
NA | TRBJ2-3 | NA | TRBV9 | CASSTGTGVSTDTQYF | TGTGCCAGCAGCACCGGAACTGGGGTTTCCACAGATACGCAGTATTTT
NA | TRBJ1-5 | NA | TRBV5-1 | CASSLDGGNQPQHF | TGCGCCAGCAGCTTGGATGGAGGCAATCAGCCCCAGCATTTT
NA | TRBJ1-5 | NA | TRBV7-8 | CASSPSPQTNQPQHF | TGTGCCAGCAGCCCAAGTCCGCAGACTAATCAGCCCCAGCATTTT
TRBD1 | TRBJ1-5 | NA | TRBV18 | CASSHDRVGQPQHF | TGTGCCAGCTCACACGACAGGGTAGGTCAGCCCCAGCATTTT
NA | TRBJ2-2 | NA | TRBV5-4 | CASSLASRVNTGELFF | TGTGCCAGCAGCTTGGCTTCGAGGGTGAACACCGGGGAGCTGTTTTTT
NA | TRBJ1-4 | NA | TRBV19 | CASSMLFYRDNEKLFF | TGTGCCAGTAGTATGCTGTTTTACCGAGATAATGAAAAACTGTTTTTT
TRBD1 | TRBJ1-4 | NA | TRBV25-1 | CASRKDREAFF | TGTGCCAGCAGGAAGGACAGGGAAGCGTTTTTT
TRBD1 | TRBJ2-2 | NA | TRBV6-6 | CASSSLGTGMTGELFF | TGTGCCAGCAGTTCATTAGGGACAGGGATGACCGGGGAGCTGTTTTTT